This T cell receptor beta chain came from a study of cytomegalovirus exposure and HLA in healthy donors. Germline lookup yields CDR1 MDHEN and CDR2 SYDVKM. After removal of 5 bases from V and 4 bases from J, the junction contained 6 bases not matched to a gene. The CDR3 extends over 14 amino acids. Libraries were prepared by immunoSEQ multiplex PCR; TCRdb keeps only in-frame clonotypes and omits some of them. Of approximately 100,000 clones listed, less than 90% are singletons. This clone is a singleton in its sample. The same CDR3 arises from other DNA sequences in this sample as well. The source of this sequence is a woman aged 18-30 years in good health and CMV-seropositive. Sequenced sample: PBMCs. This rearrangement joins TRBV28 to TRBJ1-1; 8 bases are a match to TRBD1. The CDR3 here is CASSLGQGGTEAFF. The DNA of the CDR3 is TGTGCCAGCAGTCTAGGACAGGGAGGCACTGAAGCTTTCTTT.